This TCR beta chain was sequenced during a study of neurological immune-mediated disorders. This clonotype was counted ten times or more. TCRdb re-called the 5' RACE reads with MiXCR, one entry per CDR3 protein. Of about 79,000 distinct CDR3 sequences listed, around 14% were seen once; the top ten hold approximately 6.8%. This CDR3 has 15 residues. Trimming left V 5 bases short and J 0 bases short, with 11 bases between. Germline values: CDR1 SGHRS, CDR2 YFSETQ. Sequenced sample: PBMCs. The chain combines TRBV5-1 with TRBJ2-2; D remains unclear. The TCR originated in a woman aged 50 to 60 in good health. CDR3 in amino acids: CASSLREANTGELFF. In DNA, the CDR3 is TGCGCCAGCAGTCTTCGAGAGGCGAACACCGGGGAGCTGTTTTTT.